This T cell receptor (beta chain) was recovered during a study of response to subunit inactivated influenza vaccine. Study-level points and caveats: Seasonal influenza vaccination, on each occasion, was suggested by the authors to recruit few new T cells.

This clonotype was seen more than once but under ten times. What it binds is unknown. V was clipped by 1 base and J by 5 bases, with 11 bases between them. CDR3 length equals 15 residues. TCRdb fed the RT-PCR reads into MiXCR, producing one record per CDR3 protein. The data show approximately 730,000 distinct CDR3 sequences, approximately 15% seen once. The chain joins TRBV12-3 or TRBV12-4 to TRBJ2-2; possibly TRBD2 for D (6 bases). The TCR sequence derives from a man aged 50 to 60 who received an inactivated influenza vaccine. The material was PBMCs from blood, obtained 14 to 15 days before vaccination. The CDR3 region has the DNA TGTGCCAGCAGTTTAGGGACACGGGGGACCGGGGAGCTGTTTTTT. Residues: CASSLGTRGTGELFF.